These T cell receptor beta chains were read from a single sample in a study of T cell repertoires in cytomegalovirus infection. TCRdb reanalysed the reads using MiXCR and keeps one entry per CDR3 protein. The sample has about 680,000 distinct CDR3 sequences, roughly 26% seen once. The sequenced material came from CD8+ T cells from PBMCs. The receptors derive from a human donor in good health (CMV status not recorded). Some clones in this sample may be carry-over from other donors' samples. Both conserved end residues are part of each CDR3. Fields, in order: V gene, clone size, J gene, D gene, CDR3 protein, CDR3 DNA. A D gene is named only where the DNA matches it firmly. Size is omitted from some rows. Given values are once, few, many or a class for expanded clones.

TRBV5-6	few	TRBJ2-1	TRBD1	CASSFGPISRDRNSYNEQFF	TGTGCCAGCAGCTTTGGTCCGATCTCCCGGGACAGGAATTCCTACAATGAGCAGTTCTTC
TRBV6-1	NA	TRBJ1-1	NA	CASLNPEAFF	TGTGCCAGTCTTAACCCTGAAGCTTTCTTT
TRBV6-2/TRBV6-3	few	TRBJ2-1	NA	CASSSGWGERTYNEQFF	TGTGCCAGCAGTTCTGGGTGGGGGGAACGCACCTACAATGAGCAGTTCTTC
TRBV20-1	few	TRBJ2-1	NA	CSASPPGHLVYNEQFF	TGCAGTGCTAGCCCCCCCGGACATCTAGTCTACAATGAGCAGTTCTTC
TRBV7-3	NA	TRBJ2-5	NA	CANSPRLGETQYF	TGTGCCAACAGCCCCCGGTTGGGGGAGACCCAGTACTTC
TRBV20-1	NA	TRBJ1-2	NA	CSALGGDGYTF	TGCAGTGCTCTAGGGGGGGATGGCTACACCTTC
TRBV28	NA	TRBJ2-5	TRBD2	CASSLSGGRRETQYF	TGTGCCAGCAGTTTATCGGGGGGGCGGCGAGAGACCCAGTACTTC
TRBV28	few	TRBJ2-2	NA	CASSLRALNTGELFF	TGTGCCAGCAGTTTGAGAGCCCTGAACACCGGGGAGCTGTTTTTT
TRBV4-1	NA	TRBJ2-2	NA	CASSPDRGLEGGELFF	TGCGCCAGCAGCCCCGATCGGGGGCTTGAAGGCGGGGAGCTGTTTTTT
TRBV28	NA	TRBJ2-3	NA	CASSRSPGANRDTQYF	TGTGCCAGCAGTAGGTCCCCTGGAGCAAATAGAGATACGCAGTATTTT
TRBV7-8	many	TRBJ2-2	TRBD1	CASSFRTGTGTGELFF	TGTGCCAGCAGCTTCCGGACAGGGACGGGCACCGGGGAGCTGTTTTTT
TRBV20-1	NA	TRBJ1-2	NA	CSLITAERDYGYTF	TGCAGTCTTATTACGGCCGAACGGGACTATGGCTACACCTTC
TRBV7-9	NA	TRBJ2-7	NA	CASSSGEGQGPSYEQYF	TGTGCCAGCAGCTCGGGAGAAGGGCAGGGCCCCTCCTACGAGCAGTACTTC
TRBV28	few	TRBJ1-5	NA	CASSLLRDGHQPQHF	TGTGCCAGCAGTTTACTCAGGGATGGGCATCAGCCCCAGCATTTT
TRBV29-1	few	TRBJ1-3	NA	CSVEGENTIYF	TGCAGCGTTGAAGGGGAGAACACCATATATTTT
TRBV7-6	many	TRBJ1-5	NA	CASSLLKGGNQPQHF	TGTGCCAGCAGCTTACTCAAGGGGGGCAATCAGCCCCAGCATTTT
TRBV6-2/TRBV6-3	many	TRBJ1-1	NA	CASTRPSRGWDTEAFF	TGTGCCAGCACCCGACCCTCCAGGGGTTGGGACACTGAAGCTTTCTTT
TRBV7-8	many	TRBJ2-4	NA	CASSAPGKNIQYF	TGTGCCAGCAGCGCCCCAGGCAAAAACATTCAGTACTTC
TRBV6-2/TRBV6-3	few	TRBJ2-1	TRBD2	CASSYNPGGPSYNEQFF	TGTGCCAGCAGTTACAATCCGGGGGGGCCCTCCTACAATGAGCAGTTCTTC
TRBV6-4	NA	TRBJ2-1	NA	CASSERLYNEQFF	TGTGCCAGCAGTGAGAGACTATACAATGAGCAGTTCTTC
TRBV20-1	few	TRBJ2-7	NA	CSASDRVLSYEQYF	TGCAGTGCTAGTGATAGGGTTCTCTCCTACGAGCAGTACTTC
TRBV6-5	NA	TRBJ2-3	NA	CASSYSTASTDTQYF	TGTGCCAGCAGTTACTCCACCGCCAGCACAGATACGCAGTATTTT
TRBV4-2	few	TRBJ2-1	TRBD2	CASSQDPINVAGGPTGNEQFF	TGTGCCAGCAGCCAAGATCCGATCAATGTAGCGGGGGGGCCGACCGGCAATGAGCAGTTCTTC
TRBV23-1	few	TRBJ2-2	TRBD1	CASSSGRGLTGELFF	TGCGCCAGCAGCAGTGGCAGGGGGCTCACCGGGGAGCTGTTTTTT